This T cell receptor beta chain was documented in a study of blood T cell repertoires in COVID-19. About the study: PBMCs, B-cell-depleted T cells, or T cells provided the cDNA or gDNA that made up the material.

Per the original methods: Amplification of reference gene primers provided the estimated nucleated cell counts. The table came from immunoSEQ multiplex PCR; TCRdb's copy has only in-frame clones and leaves some out. The V and J calls and clone size are taken from that table; D and trimming were inferred from the DNA. Among under 70,000 clones listed, roughly 78% were seen once. Germline assignment: CDR1 SGHRS and CDR2 YFSETQ. This CDR3 contains 16 residues. V lost 4 bases and J lost 2; bases outside the gene matches: 7. Material for sequencing was peripheral blood. The receptor's source is a human donor in a cohort sampled during active COVID-19. This chain connects TRBV5-1 to TRBJ2-3; 10 positions match TRBD2. For the CDR3, the DNA is TGCGCCAGCAGCCAACTAGCGGGACCATTCACAGATACGCAGTATTTT. Translated: CASSQLAGPFTDTQYF.